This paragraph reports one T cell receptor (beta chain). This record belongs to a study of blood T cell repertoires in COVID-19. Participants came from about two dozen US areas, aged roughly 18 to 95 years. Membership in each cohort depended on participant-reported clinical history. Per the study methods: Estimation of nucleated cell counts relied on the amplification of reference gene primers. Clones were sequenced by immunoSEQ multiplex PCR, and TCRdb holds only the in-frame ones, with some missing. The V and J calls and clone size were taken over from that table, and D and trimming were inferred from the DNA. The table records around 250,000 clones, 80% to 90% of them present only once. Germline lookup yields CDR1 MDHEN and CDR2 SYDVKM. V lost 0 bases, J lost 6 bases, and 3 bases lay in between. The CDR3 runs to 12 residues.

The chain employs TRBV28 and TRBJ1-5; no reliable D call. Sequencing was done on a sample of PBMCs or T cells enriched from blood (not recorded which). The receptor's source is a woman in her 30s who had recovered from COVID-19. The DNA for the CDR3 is TGTGCCAGCAGTTTATGGGCTCAGCCCCAGCATTTT. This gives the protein CASSLWAQPQHF.